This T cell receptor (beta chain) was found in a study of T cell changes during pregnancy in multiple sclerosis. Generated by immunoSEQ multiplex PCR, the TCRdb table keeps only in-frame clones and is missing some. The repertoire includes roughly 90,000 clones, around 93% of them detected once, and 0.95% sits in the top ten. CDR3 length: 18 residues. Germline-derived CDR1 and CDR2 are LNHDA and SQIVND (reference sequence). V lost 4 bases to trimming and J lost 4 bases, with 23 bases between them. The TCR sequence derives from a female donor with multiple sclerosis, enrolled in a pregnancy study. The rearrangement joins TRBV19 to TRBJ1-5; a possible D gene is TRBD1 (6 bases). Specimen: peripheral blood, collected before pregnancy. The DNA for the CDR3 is TGTGCCAGTAGTACCGTCAGGGGCGCCGGGGGGAGAAATCAGCCCCAGCATTTT. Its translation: CASSTVRGAGGRNQPQHF.